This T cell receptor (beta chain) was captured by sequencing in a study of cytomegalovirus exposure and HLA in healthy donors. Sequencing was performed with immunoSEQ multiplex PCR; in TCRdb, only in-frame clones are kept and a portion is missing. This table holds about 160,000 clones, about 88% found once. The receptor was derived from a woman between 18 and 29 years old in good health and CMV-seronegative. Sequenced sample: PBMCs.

CDR3 DNA: TGCGCCAGCAGCCAAGAGGGCACGGGGGGAGCCCTGGAAGAGACCCAGTACTTC. This codes for CASSQEGTGGALEETQYF. J is TRBJ2-5 and V is TRBV4-1, with 7 bases identical to TRBD2. This CDR3 comprises 18 residues. J gave up 3 bases and V 0 bases, and 13 bases lay outside the gene matches. CDR1 and CDR2 from the germline V gene are MGHRA and YSYEKL.